The rows below give T cell receptor beta chains drawn from one sample of a study of beta chain features in type 1 diabetes. Sequencing was performed with immunoSEQ multiplex PCR; in TCRdb, only in-frame clones are kept and a portion is missing. The table lists approximately 600,000 clones, around 12% of them singletons. Sequenced material: naive CD4+ T cells from blood. These receptors were collected from a man aged 30 to 45 with type 1 diabetes. The CDR3 runs from the conserved cysteine through the conserved F or W. A D gene is named only where the DNA matches it firmly. Clone size is shown for a subset of rows, as once, few, many or a class of expanded clone.

V,D,J,size,DNA,CDR3
TRBV5-4,.,TRBJ2-5,.,TGTGCCAGCAGCTCCCCGGGGGCCCAAGAGACCCAGTACTTC,CASSSPGAQETQYF
TRBV29-1,TRBD1,TRBJ1-2,few,TGCAGCGCTTCACTTGGGACAGGGTATGGCTACACCTTC,CSASLGTGYGYTF
TRBV18,.,TRBJ1-5,.,TGTGCCAGCTCTTGGACGGGGCTAGGGAATCAGCCCCAGCATTTT,CASSWTGLGNQPQHF
TRBV19,.,TRBJ1-2,few,TGTGCCAGTAGTATAACGGGGAGCTATGGCTACACCTTC,CASSITGSYGYTF
TRBV7-2,.,TRBJ2-7,few,TGTGCCAGCAGCTTAGGGAGAAGAGCCTACGAGCAGTACTTC,CASSLGRRAYEQYF
TRBV23-1,.,TRBJ1-3,few,TGCGCCAGCAGTCAATCTAGGGGAGAAAACACCATATATTTT,CASSQSRGENTIYF
TRBV5-6,.,TRBJ1-5,.,TGTGCCAGCAGCTTGGATGGAGGGAGGAGCAATCAGCCCCAGCATTTT,CASSLDGGRSNQPQHF
TRBV14,TRBD1,TRBJ2-1,few,TGTGCCAGCAGCCCCCGAGGGGGCGTAGTGTTCAATGAGCAGTTCTTC,CASSPRGGVVFNEQFF
TRBV30,.,TRBJ1-5,few,TGTGCCTGGAGTAAAGTGCCCGCTGAGCCCCAGCATTTT,CAWSKVPAEPQHF
TRBV27,.,TRBJ1-5,few,TGTGCCAGCAGTTTATCCCAGGACAGAAGCAATCAGCCCCAGCATTTT,CASSLSQDRSNQPQHF
TRBV25-1,.,TRBJ1-1,.,TGTGCCAGCAGTGAATTGAACAGCAACACTGAAGCTTTCTTT,CASSELNSNTEAFF
TRBV7-9,.,TRBJ1-2,few,TGTGCCAGCAGCCCGCTGACAGATGGCTACACCTTC,CASSPLTDGYTF
TRBV5-1,.,TRBJ2-7,few,TGCGCCAGCAGCTTGGTAACAGGCGATAGCTACGAGCAGTACTTC,CASSLVTGDSYEQYF
TRBV25-1,.,TRBJ2-2,.,TGTGCCTCTCGAGGGGCTCCCGGGGAGCTGTTTTTT,CASRGAPGELFF
TRBV18,.,TRBJ2-7,few,TGTGCCAGCTCACCACCGAATAATCCCTACGAGCAGTACTTC,CASSPPNNPYEQYF
TRBV4-3,TRBD2,TRBJ2-7,.,TGCGCCAGCAGCCAAGACCGGGGGGCCTACGAGCAGTACTTC,CASSQDRGAYEQYF
TRBV29-1,.,TRBJ1-3,few,TGCAGCGTTGGACACCGCTCTGGAAACACCATATATTTT,CSVGHRSGNTIYF
TRBV6-6,TRBD1,TRBJ1-1,few,TGTGCCAGCAATCTGGACAGGGTTCTAGGTGAAGCTTTCTTT,CASNLDRVLGEAFF
TRBV21-1,.,TRBJ1-2,.,TGTGCCAGCAGCCATCCGCCTTACAACAGGGAATGGGGCGGCTACACCTTC,CASSHPPYNREWGGYTF
TRBV6-5,TRBD2,TRBJ2-3,few,TGTGCCAGCAGTTTCCAAGCGGGGGCCCCCACAGATACGCAGTATTTT,CASSFQAGAPTDTQYF
TRBV5-1,TRBD1,TRBJ2-4,.,TGCGCCAGCAGCTTGGTGGTCGGGCAAGGACAGGTCAAGTACTTC,CASSLVVGQGQVKYF